The 21 T cell receptor beta chains below come from one sample, sequenced in a study of blood T cell repertoires in COVID-19 (dated by TCRdb to the early 2020s). Libraries were prepared through the immunoSEQ multiplex PCR assay. TCRdb obtained this table from immuneACCESS and retained in-frame rearrangements with V and J assigned. These tables miss some clones; where compared with another copy, unresolved V genes account for less than half of the shortfall, and the remainder is unexplained. For this sample there are about 360,000 clones; 65% to 85% appear just once. The ten largest clones capture approximately 3.1% of the sample. The sequenced sample consisted of peripheral blood. Every receptor here comes from a young man with active or convalescent COVID-19.

This chain links TRBV6-5 with TRBJ1-1; 8 bases align to TRBD1. The CDR3 consists of 16 residues. Germline V lookup: CDR1 MNHEY, CDR2 SVGAGI. J gave up 1 base and V 3 bases, and 7 bases lay outside the gene matches. The DNA of the CDR3 is TGTGCCAGCAGTTATACAGGGGGAGGGCGGAACACTGAAGCTTTCTTT. Protein sequence: CASSYTGGGRNTEAFF.

This sequence joins TRBV5-6 and TRBJ2-4; TRBD1 agrees at 7 bases. In germline, CDR1 is SGHDT, CDR2 YYEEEE. The CDR3 totals 19 residues. Losses at the gene ends were 3 bases for V and 1 base for J; bases not matched to a gene: 16. CDR3: CASSSIGQGVATAKNIQYF. The CDR3 region has the DNA TGTGCCAGCAGCTCCATCGGGCAGGGGGTGGCGACGGCCAAAAACATTCAGTACTTC.

This clone was observed once. The same CDR3 is also encoded by other DNA sequences in this sample. Here the CDR3 reads CASSPRLAGGQETQYF. The CDR3, as DNA: TGTGCCAGCAGCCCTAGACTAGCGGGGGGACAAGAGACCCAGTACTTC. V is TRBV5-8 and J is TRBJ2-5; TRBD2 matches 13 bases. Germline CDR1 SGHTS, CDR2 YDEGEE. CDR3 length equals 16 residues. V lost 4 bases, J lost 2 bases, and 5 bases stayed unmatched.

The V and J genes are TRBV18 and TRBJ2-1, with 10 bases fitting TRBD2. J gave up 8 bases and V 3 bases, and 4 bases lay outside the gene matches. Germline V gene data show CDR1 as KGHSH and CDR2 as LQKENI. This CDR3 has 14 amino acids. CDR3 nucleotide sequence: TGTGCCAGCTCACCCCAGCGGGGGGGCGATGAGCAGTTCTTC. Amino acid sequence: CASSPQRGGDEQFF.

As to this clone: A much larger clone differs from this one at a single base, so this may be a read error. This sample also contains other DNA sequences that code for the same CDR3. V and J are TRBV28 and TRBJ2-3; TRBD2 agrees at 7 bases. Germline V gene data show CDR1 as MDHEN and CDR2 as SYDVKM. Trimming at V came to 3 bases and at J to 1 base, leaving 1 base not matched to a gene. The CDR3 runs 14 residues. The CDR3 sequence: CASSFLAGTDTQYF. The CDR3 region has the DNA TGTGCCAGCAGTTTCCTAGCGGGCACAGATACGCAGTATTTT.

This clone was seen only a few times. The chain couples TRBV27 to TRBJ2-1; 7 bases match TRBD2. From germline, CDR1 is MNHEY and CDR2 SMNVEV (reference sequence). The CDR3 has 19 amino acids. With 5 bases clipped from V and 0 bases from J, the junction kept 16 bases outside the gene matches. The CDR3 sequence: CASSPQASGYSSSYNEQFF. CDR3 bases: TGTGCCAGCAGTCCCCAAGCTAGCGGATACTCAAGCTCCTACAATGAGCAGTTCTTC.

This sequence joins TRBV3-1 (or the pseudogene TRBV3-2) and TRBJ1-3, with 8 bases matching TRBD1. Trimming took 1 base from V and 11 from J; bases not matched to a gene: 7. From germline, CDR1 is LGHDT and CDR2 YNNKEL (reference sequence). The CDR3 has 14 residues. The CDR3, as DNA: TGTGCCAGCAGCCAAGTCTCGACAGGGGAGTCCATATATTTT. It codes for CASSQVSTGESIYF.

A word on this clone: This specimen includes other DNA sequences encoding the same CDR3. The chain has TRBV19 and TRBJ1-2; possible D gene TRBD1, 5 bases. The CDR3 is 13 residues long. The ends were cut back, 3 bases at V and 8 bases at J, with 13 bases in the middle. Germline V gene data show CDR1 as LNHDA and CDR2 as SQIVND (reference sequence). The CDR3 spells CASSIPQGGGYTF. CDR3 nucleotides: TGTGCCAGTAGTATCCCCCAGGGAGGGGGCTACACCTTC.

The gene calls are TRBV3-1 (or the pseudogene TRBV3-2) and TRBJ1-6, with 8 bases fitting TRBD1. The CDR3 covers 14 residues. Trimming took 1 base from V and 10 from J; bases not matched to a gene: 3. Germline V gives CDR1 LGHDT, CDR2 YNNKEL (reference sequence). CDR3 DNA: TGTGCCAGCAGCCAAGGGACAGGGAACTCACCCCTCCACTTT. Its protein product is CASSQGTGNSPLHF.

The V and J genes are TRBV25-1 and TRBJ1-1, with D possibly TRBD1 on 5 matching bases. Germline V lookup: CDR1 MGHDK, CDR2 SYGVNS. V dropped 9 bases and J dropped 2 bases, with 7 bases sitting between them. This CDR3 contains 11 residues. This CDR3 reads CASGQNTEAFF. The CDR3 DNA follows: TGTGCCAGTGGACAAAACACTGAAGCTTTCTTT.

The rearrangement uses TRBV6-4 and TRBJ2-7; a possible D gene is TRBD2 (6 bases). V was cut by 6 bases and J by 3 bases, with 18 bases left in between. The CDR3 length is 15 residues. Germline V gene data show CDR1 as MRHNA and CDR2 as SNTAGT. CDR3 sequence (DNA): TGTGCCAGCAGCCCGTTCGGAGGGGTCGGCTACGAGCAGTACTTC. It is translated as CASSPFGGVGYEQYF.

The gene calls are TRBV9 and TRBJ1-1, with 7 bases fitting TRBD1. The V segment lost 0 bases and the J segment 8 bases; nucleotides outside the gene matches: 1. Looked up from germline, CDR1 is SGDLS and CDR2 is YYNGEE. This CDR3 has 12 residues. The CDR3 loop reads CASSVGGQEAFF. As DNA, the CDR3 is TGTGCCAGCAGCGTAGGGGGACAGGAAGCTTTCTTT.

V is TRBV18 and J is TRBJ2-3, with D perhaps TRBD1 (6 bases). Germline V gene data show CDR1 as KGHSH and CDR2 as LQKENI. The CDR3 sequence is 14 residues long. V was cut by 2 bases and J by 10 bases, with 16 bases left in between. The CDR3 reads CASSPNTGQPAQYF. The CDR3 bases are TGTGCCAGCTCACCAAACACAGGGCAGCCTGCGCAGTATTTT.

This chain joins TRBV4-1 and TRBJ2-1, with 8 bases fitting TRBD2. This CDR3 is 17 amino acids long. Per the germline V gene, CDR1 is MGHRA and CDR2 is YSYEKL. V lost 2 bases and J lost 6; bases outside the gene matches: 12. CDR3: CASSQSRGTSRGNEQFF. DNA of the CDR3: TGCGCCAGCAGCCAAAGTCGGGGGACTAGTCGGGGCAATGAGCAGTTCTTC.

V and J are TRBV30 and TRBJ1-2; D unresolved. The CDR3 loop spans 13 amino acids. Trimming removed 3 bases at V and 7 bases at J, with 15 bases between. In germline, CDR1 is GTSNPN, CDR2 SVGIG (reference sequence). CDR3 sequence: CAWSLHSYGGYTF. The CDR3 region has the DNA TGTGCCTGGAGCCTCCACAGCTATGGTGGCTACACCTTC. The variable domain in full, with the rest retrieved from reference TRBV30 and TRBJ1-2, is SQTIHQWPATLVQPVGSPLSLECTVEGTSNPNLYWYRQAAGRGLQLLFYSVGIGQISSEVPQNLSASRPQDRQFILSSKKLLLSDSGFYLCAWSLHSYGGYTFGSGTRLTVV.

Here the CDR3 reads CASSFPATGGAFF. CDR3 sequence (DNA): TGTGCCAGCAGTTTCCCGGCGACAGGGGGAGCTTTCTTT. This chain connects TRBV28 to TRBJ1-1; the match to TRBD1 covers 9 bases. The CDR3 consists of 13 residues. The V gene's germline CDR1 is MDHEN and CDR2 SYDVKM. Losses at the gene ends were 3 bases for V and 10 bases for J; bases not matched to a gene: 6.

The gene calls are TRBV28 and TRBJ2-3; the match to TRBD1 covers 8 bases. The CDR3 is 20 residues long. Germline values: CDR1 MDHEN, CDR2 SYDVKM. The V segment lost 4 bases and the J segment 3 bases; nucleotides outside the gene matches: 21. CDR3 loop: CASSWDQVSPPRGRTDTQYF. DNA of the CDR3: TGTGCCAGCAGTTGGGACCAAGTTTCTCCTCCCAGGGGGCGGACAGATACGCAGTATTTT. Filled out from reference TRBV28 and TRBJ2-3, the complete variable domain reads DVKVTQSSRYLVKRTGEKVFLECVQDMDHENMFWYRQDPGLGLRLIYFSYDVKMKEKGDIPEGYSVSREKKERFSLILESASTNQTSMYLCASSWDQVSPPRGRTDTQYFGPGTRLTVL.

The V and J genes are TRBV27 and TRBJ1-6; a possible D gene is TRBD1 (6 bases). The CDR3 is 13 amino acids. CDR1 is MNHEY and CDR2 is SMNVEV in the germline V gene (reference sequence). Trimming shortened V by 7 bases and J by 10 bases, and 14 bases separated the two germline ends. The CDR3 nucleotides are TGTGCCAGCACCACCAGGGGCGAGTCACCCCTCCACTTT. This encodes CASTTRGESPLHF.

The CDR3 region has the DNA TGTGCCAGCAGTCGACAGAGTTTTTCAAACACCATATATTTT. Translated: CASSRQSFSNTIYF. This chain uses TRBV6-5 with TRBJ1-3; D is perhaps TRBD1 (5 bases). The CDR3 spans 14 residues. Per germline, CDR1 MNHEY and CDR2 SVGAGI. V lost 5 bases and J lost 6, with 14 bases in between.

This chain connects TRBV5-8 to TRBJ2-7, with D perhaps matching TRBD2 (5 bases). The length of the CDR3 is 12 residues. V lost 6 bases to trimming and J lost 7 bases, with 14 bases between them. Germline assignment: CDR1 SGHTS and CDR2 YDEGEE. The CDR3 region has the DNA TGTGCCAGCATCCGGCCCGGGGTTGAGCAGTACTTC. This translates into CASIRPGVEQYF.

This clone was found a few times. V usage is TRBV19 and J usage is TRBJ1-6; tentative D call: TRBD1 (6 bases). Germline CDR1 LNHDA, CDR2 SQIVND (reference sequence). With 3 bases removed from V and 4 bases from J, the gap between germline ends came to 10 bases. This CDR3 contains 15 residues. Here the CDR3 reads CASSMTGQYNSPLHF. The CDR3 DNA is TGTGCCAGTAGTATGACAGGACAGTATAATTCACCCCTCCACTTT. The full variable domain, rest sourced from reference TRBV19 and TRBJ1-6, is DGGITQSPKYLFRKEGQNVTLSCEQNLNHDAMYWYRQDPGQGLRLIYYSQIVNDFQKGDIAEGYSVSREKKESFPLTVTSAQKNPTAFYLCASSMTGQYNSPLHFGNGTRLTVT.